This TCR beta chain was sequenced during a study of cytomegalovirus exposure and HLA in healthy donors. For the study at large: Prior work identified 117 million unique TCR beta sequences in 150 million to 200 million T cells. Whole-study results and caveats: In vitro confirmation showed three CMV-associated chains to be CMV antigen specific.

A note on this clone: Its cognate antigen is unknown.

CDR1 and CDR2 (germline): MDHEN, SYDVKM. This CDR3 has 14 amino acids. V shed 7 bases and J 7 bases; nucleotides not matched to a gene: 8. The PCR used 60 Vbeta and 13 Jbeta primers. TCRdb keeps only in-frame clones here, not all; method: immunoSEQ multiplex PCR. The table lists roughly 150,000 clones, around 75% of them singletons. The sequencing input was PBMCs. This sequence was found in a man aged 18 to 35 in good health and CMV-seropositive. The gene calls are TRBV28 and TRBJ1-2, with 11 bases that match TRBD1. Written as DNA, the CDR3 is TGTGCCAGCACCCCATGGGACAGGGGGTCTGGCTACACCTTC. Translation: CASTPWDRGSGYTF.